Detailed here is one TCR beta chain. In the original analysis: For nucleated cells, counts were estimated from reference gene primer amplification. Assay used: immunoSEQ multiplex PCR; TCRdb lists only in-frame clones, some missing. V and J calls and clone size are as listed in that table; D and trimming were resolved from the DNA. The sample contains under 300,000 clones, just over 90% of which appear only once. The sample originates from a study of blood T cell repertoires in COVID-19. The germline V and J ends were trimmed by 5 bases and 2 bases, with 19 bases remaining between them. Germline values: CDR1 SGHTA, CDR2 FQGNSA. This CDR3 spans 17 amino acids. Participants were aged about 18 to 90 years from around 26 US areas.

The chain has TRBV7-2 and TRBJ1-5; D perhaps matches TRBD1 (5 bases). Sequencing input: PBMCs or T cells enriched from blood (not recorded which). The clonotype originates from a middle-aged woman with acute COVID-19. This CDR3 is CASSLRDRGGGNQPQHF. The CDR3 DNA is TGTGCCAGCAGCCTCCGGGACCGGGGAGGTGGCAATCAGCCCCAGCATTTT.